This TCR beta chain was captured in a study of T cells in Graves' hyperthyroidism and ophthalmopathy. RNA transcripts were the template for amplifying TCR beta CDR3 regions. HTBI primers drove first-round RT-PCR of the TCR CDR3. TCRdb re-derived calls from the multiplex PCR reads in MiXCR, one entry per CDR3 protein. Of roughly 380,000 distinct CDR3 sequences listed, about a sixth are singletons. Study-wide results and limits: Most thyroid clonotypes with frequency above 0.001 were detected in blood.

Clinical symptoms, serum thyroxine and TRAb, thyroid ultrasound and orbital computed tomography together formed the diagnostic basis. The authors took PBMCs from roughly 10 ml fresh peripheral blood. Germline loops: CDR1 SQVTM, CDR2 ANQGSEA. Trimming removed 8 bases at V and 4 bases at J, with 14 bases between. The CDR3 runs 12 residues. In its sample, this clonotype was seen many times. As yet, its antigen is unknown. This chain links TRBV29-1 with TRBJ1-2; the D gene is possibly TRBD1 (6 bases). This receptor was obtained from a middle-aged woman with Graves' ophthalmopathy. Sequencing input: blood. The CDR3 region is CSPHRAPYGYTF. DNA for the CDR3: TGCAGCCCCCACAGGGCCCCCTATGGCTACACCTTC.